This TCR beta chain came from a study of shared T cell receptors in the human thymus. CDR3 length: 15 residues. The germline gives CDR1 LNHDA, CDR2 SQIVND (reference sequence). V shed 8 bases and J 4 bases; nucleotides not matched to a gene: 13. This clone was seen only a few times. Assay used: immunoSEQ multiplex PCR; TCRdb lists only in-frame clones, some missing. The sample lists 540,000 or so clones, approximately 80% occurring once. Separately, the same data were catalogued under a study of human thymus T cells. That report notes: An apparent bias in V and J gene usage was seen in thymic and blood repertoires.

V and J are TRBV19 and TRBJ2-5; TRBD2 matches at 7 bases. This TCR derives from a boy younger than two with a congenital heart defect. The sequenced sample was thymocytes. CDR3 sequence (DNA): TGTGCCAGTGGGATTAGCGGCCAGCGGGGAGAGACCCAGTACTTC. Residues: CASGISGQRGETQYF.